The present T cell receptor beta chain was sequenced within a study of blood T cells in healthy people across ages (dated by TCRdb to between 2014 and 2016). Background on the whole study: Template switching captured roughly one uniquely barcoded TCR beta cDNA molecule per two T cells in model experiments. The study analyzed two additional independent replicas of 1 million unique cDNA reads from the same blood draw for two donors, one aged 18 to 30 and one aged 80 or older. The donors were divided into four age groups: young (average roughly 17 years), middle-aged (approximately 41), aged (62) and long-lived (around 80). The study measured age-related changes in TCR beta repertoire diversity using deep sequencing normalized with unique cDNA molecular identifiers. Donors of different ages were randomly distributed across sequencing lanes to avoid experimental bias.

The library was made by 5' RACE. Reads for this sample came from an Illumina HiSeq 2500. A second roughly 6 to 11 cycle PCR used a sample-barcoded 5' primer and a J-beta primer mix. A unique molecular identifier was introduced onto each TCR beta cDNA molecule by a template-switch 5' adaptor carrying 12 random nucleotides. At least 3 million CDR3-containing paired-end reads were obtained from each sample. All of the RNA was converted into first-strand cDNA using the Mint cDNA synthesis kit, with a TRBC-specific oligonucleotide serving as the primer. Following uracil-DNA glycosylase treatment, all cDNA underwent a first 18-cycle PCR with the universal primers M1SS and BC2_uni_R. The original pipeline was this. For normalization, 1 million high-quality reads, each with a distinct molecular identifier, were randomly selected from each sample. Reads with shared molecular identifiers were discarded instead of being binned into consensus sequences. CDR3 identification, clonotype clustering and error correction used MiTCR with a Q25 quality threshold and the strictest error-elimination algorithm. A nonparametric unseen species model with Euler transformation was used to estimate a lower bound on total TCR beta diversity. TCRdb cleaned the public reads at Q25 with fastp, built clones with MiXCR and kept in-frame beta chains. CDR3 protein sequences are deduplicated, and each keeps its most common genes and DNA. The V and J calls reflect TCRdb's pipeline rather than the authors' work. The sample table contains approximately 1.5 million distinct CDR3 sequences; only one count was recorded for roughly two fifths of them. The ten most abundant clones make up under 5% of the sample.

What the authors observed across the whole study: Compared with the aged group, the long-lived group had more naive CD4+ T cells, fewer expanded clones and increased TCR diversity, suggesting age selection. Total diversity estimates from one million sequenced T cells were considered lower bounds and underestimates. Because the CMV infection status of the donors was unknown, age-related changes in expanded clonotypes may potentially have been confounded. Bulk unsorted PBMC profiling prevented conclusive comparison of naive and antigen-experienced compartments. Observed TCR beta diversity per million T cells fell roughly linearly with age, and a significant reduction was already apparent by age around 36. A strong correlation was found between observed TCR beta diversity and the percentage of naive T cells measured by flow cytometry.

Systemically healthy Caucasian individuals from Russia, 39 in total and aged about 6 to 100 years, were included as donors. Each donor gave 9 to 10 milliliters of peripheral blood, collected into EDTA-treated Vacutainer tubes. Ficoll-Paque density-gradient centrifugation was used to isolate PBMCs, with at least 7 million obtained per sample. Total RNA was extracted from PBMCs with Trizol reagent, with at least 6 micrograms obtained per sample. For every donor, flow cytometry on a PBMC aliquot measured the percentage of naive CD45RAhigh/CD27high T cells. This clonotype was found a few times. It lacks a known antigen. Base qualities are not recorded, but no much larger clone differs from it by a single base. Reading from cysteine to phenylalanine, the CDR3 counts 17 amino acids. Just CDR3 DNA is preserved here, 51 bases in frame from base 1. Trimming removed 4 bases from V and 3 bases from J; the gene matches leave 12 bases unexplained.

This sequence uses TRBV12-3 or TRBV12-4 and TRBJ1-5, with 7 central nucleotides matching TRBD1. Specimen: blood. The receptor was derived from a woman under 30 in good health. The CDR3 protein sequence reads: CASSSRRNRGYNQPQHF. The DNA sequence reads TGTGCCAGCAGTTCCCGGCGCAACAGGGGTTACAATCAGCCCCAGCATTTT.